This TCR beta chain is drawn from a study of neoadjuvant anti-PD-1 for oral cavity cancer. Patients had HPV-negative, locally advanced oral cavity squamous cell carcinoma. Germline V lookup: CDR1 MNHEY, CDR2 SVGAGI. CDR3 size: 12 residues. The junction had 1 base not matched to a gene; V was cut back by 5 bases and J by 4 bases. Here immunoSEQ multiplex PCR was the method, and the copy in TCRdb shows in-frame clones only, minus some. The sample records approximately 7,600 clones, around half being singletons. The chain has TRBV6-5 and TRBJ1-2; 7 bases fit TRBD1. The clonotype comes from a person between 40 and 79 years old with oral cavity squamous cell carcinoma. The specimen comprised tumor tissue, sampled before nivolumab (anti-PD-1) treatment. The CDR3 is CASSQGVYGYTF. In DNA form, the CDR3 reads TGTGCCAGCAGTCAGGGGGTCTATGGCTACACCTTC.